This T cell receptor (beta chain) emerged from a study of blood T cell repertoires in COVID-19. As for the study in general: Samples taken during acute and convalescent COVID-19 were collected in the United States, Italy and Spain. Nucleic acid was either cDNA or gDNA, and it came from T cells, B-cell-depleted T cells, or PBMCs.

Only in-frame clones appear in the TCRdb table, and some are missing; sequencing was by immunoSEQ multiplex PCR. The repertoire includes about 470,000 clones, approximately 86% of them detected once, and under 0.75% sits in the top ten. Participant age was about 18 to 95 years, and participants resided in roughly 24 US areas. Recovered status applied to Cohort 3 donors who had two consecutive negative PCRs. It also applied to those with clearance or with symptom resolution. The receptor was derived from a woman between 18 and 29 years old who had recovered from COVID-19. Source material: PBMCs or T cells enriched from blood (not recorded which).

The CDR3, as DNA: TGTGCCACCAGTGATTTGAAACGCCGGTGTACTGAAGCTTTCTTT. Translating gives CATSDLKRRCTEAFF. The chain uses TRBV24-1 and TRBJ1-1; D uncertain. CDR3 length: 15 amino acids. Per germline, CDR1 KGHDR and CDR2 SFDVKD. V gave up 0 bases and J gave up 5 bases, with 12 bases separating them.